The T cell receptor beta chain under discussion was sequenced for a study of blood T cell repertoires in COVID-19. Produced via immunoSEQ multiplex PCR; TCRdb's table is partial and in-frame only. The sample includes hundreds of thousands of clones, 90% seen only once; the top ten take 1.5% to 2%. Germline assignment: CDR1 SNHLY and CDR2 FYNNEI. V lost 10 bases and J lost 5; bases outside the gene matches: 5. The CDR3 is 11 residues long. Sample: PBMCs or T cells enriched from blood (not recorded which). This clonotype was sampled from a woman between 18 and 29 years old with acute COVID-19. The chain employs TRBV2 and TRBJ2-7; the match to TRBD2 covers 7 bases. The CDR3 loop reads CATAGEHEQYF. DNA of the CDR3: TGTGCCACGGCGGGGGAACACGAGCAGTACTTC.